This TCR beta chain was profiled in a study of blood T cell repertoires in COVID-19. Across the whole study: Samples representing acute and convalescent COVID-19 were sourced from the United States, Italy and Spain. From T cells, B-cell-depleted T cells, or PBMCs came the material, which was cDNA or gDNA.

The CDR3 sequence is 17 residues long. Losses at the gene ends were 1 base for V and 5 bases for J; bases not matched to a gene: 8. CDR1 is SGHVS, CDR2 FQNEAQ, per germline. During active infection, Seattle patients enrolled and were then monitored through disease. The repertoire was sequenced with immunoSEQ multiplex PCR; TCRdb's copy has only in-frame clones and lacks some. The top ten hold 8.5% to 14% of the sample, which has almost 300,000 clones, roughly 90% seen once. This clonotype was obtained from a young woman with COVID-19, enrolled during active disease. The sequenced sample was peripheral blood. This sequence joins TRBV7-8 and TRBJ2-5; TRBD2 aligns across 12 bases. In DNA form, the CDR3 reads TGTGCCAGCAGCTTAGGACTAGCGGGGGCGTTCGGGGAGACCCAGTACTTC. Translation: CASSLGLAGAFGETQYF.